One and the same sample provided the 15 T cell receptor beta chains below, sequenced in a study of cytomegalovirus exposure and HLA in healthy donors. Vbeta (60) and Jbeta (13) primers were used in the PCR. The assay was immunoSEQ multiplex PCR, and TCRdb's table has in-frame clones only and misses some. This table holds under 150,000 clones, around three quarters found once. Specimen: PBMCs. The origin of the receptors is a woman in her forties in good health and CMV-seropositive.

This clone is a singleton in its sample. The chain is built from TRBV28 and TRBJ2-7, with D unclear. Trimming stripped 7 bases from V and 3 bases from J, with 7 bases between. Germline assignment: CDR1 MDHEN and CDR2 SYDVKM. CDR3 size: 11 residues. For the CDR3, the DNA is TGTGCCAGCAAATCCAACTACGAGCAGTACTTC. Its protein is CASKSNYEQYF.

The rearrangement uses TRBV5-1 and TRBJ2-7; tentative D call: TRBD1 (6 bases). The CDR3 sequence is 13 residues long. CDR1 is SGHRS and CDR2 is YFSETQ in the germline V gene. With 5 bases removed from V and 7 bases from J, the gap between germline ends came to 16 bases. The CDR3: CASSRQVLEEQYF. CDR3 nucleotides: TGCGCCAGCAGTCGACAGGTCCTGGAGGAGCAGTACTTC.

V is TRBV19 and J is TRBJ2-4; 11 bases align to TRBD2. Germline V gene data show CDR1 as LNHDA and CDR2 as SQIVND (reference sequence). V dropped 6 bases and J dropped 0; count of bases not matched to a gene: 4. CDR3 length: 16 amino acids. This CDR3 is CASRPLAGGAKNIQYF. CDR3 sequence (DNA): TGTGCCAGTAGACCTCTAGCGGGAGGAGCCAAAAACATTCAGTACTTC.

A single count supports this clone. The chain is built from TRBV11-3 and TRBJ2-5; D is unclear. Deletions cut 0 bases from V and 5 bases from J, with 13 bases between. The CDR3 consists of 15 residues. Germline CDR1 is SGHNT and CDR2 is YENEEA. CDR3 amino acids: CASSLDNPHKETQYF. DNA for the CDR3: TGTGCCAGCAGCTTAGATAATCCACACAAGGAGACCCAGTACTTC.

This clone was seen just once. This chain links TRBV7-5 with TRBJ1-2. TRBV7-5 is designated a pseudogene. There are 12 residues in the CDR3. As DNA, the CDR3 is TGTGCCAGAAGCTTAGGAGGCGGTGGCTACACCTTC. Amino acids: CARSLGGGGYTF.

The CDR3 DNA sequence: TGTGCCAGCAGTCAGGGACTTAACACAGATACGCAGTATTTT. It codes for CASSQGLNTDTQYF. The V and J genes are TRBV7-2 and TRBJ2-3; perhaps TRBD2 as D (6 bases). The length of the CDR3 is 14 residues. Trimming cost V 6 bases and J 2 bases, with 12 bases left between them. CDR1 is SGHTA, CDR2 FQGNSA, per germline.

Turning to this clone: This specimen includes other DNA sequences encoding the same CDR3. The V gene is TRBV7-3, the J gene TRBJ2-5; TRBD1 matches at 9 bases. After removal of 3 bases from V and 4 bases from J, the junction contained 0 bases not matched to a gene. The CDR3 is 13 residues long. Germline loops: CDR1 SGHTA, CDR2 FQGTGA. In DNA, the CDR3 is TGTGCCAGCAGCTTGGGACAGGGAGAGACCCAGTACTTC. This sequence encodes CASSLGQGETQYF.

V usage is TRBV5-8 and J usage is TRBJ2-7; 11 nucleotides agree with TRBD2. The CDR3 is 16 amino acids. V was pared by 2 bases and J by 2 bases, with 6 bases of the junction left unmatched. Germline values: CDR1 SGHTS, CDR2 YDEGEE. Here the CDR3 reads CASSFLGTSGTYEQYF. The CDR3 nucleotides read TGTGCCAGCAGCTTTCTAGGGACTAGCGGCACCTACGAGCAGTACTTC.

A single count supports this clone. The V and J genes are TRBV11-1 and TRBJ1-1; D not resolved. CDR1 and CDR2 from the germline V gene are SGHAT and FQDESV (reference sequence). This CDR3 is 11 amino acids long. Between the trimmed V and J ends, which lost 2 bases and 8 bases, there was a span of 6 bases. CDR3 sequence (DNA): TGTGCCAGCAGCTTATTCGGGGAAGCTTTCTTT. Protein product: CASSLFGEAFF. The full variable domain, with the rest looked up from reference TRBV11-1 and TRBJ1-1, is EAEVAQSPRYKITEKSQAVAFWCDPISGHATLYWYRQILGQGPELLVQFQDESVVDDSQLPKDRFSAERLKGVDSTLKIQPAELGDSAMYLCASSLFGEAFFGQGTRLTVV.

J is TRBJ2-7 and V is TRBV5-1; perhaps TRBD1 as D (6 bases). CDR3 length: 14 residues. Germline V gene sequence: CDR1 SGHRS, CDR2 YFSETQ. The ends were cut back, 4 bases at V and 2 bases at J, with 13 bases in the middle. CDR3 DNA sequence: TGCGCCAGCAGCCTGCGGACAGTGCCCTACGAGCAGTACTTC. This encodes CASSLRTVPYEQYF.

V and J are TRBV19 and TRBJ2-1; D not resolved. Looked up from germline, CDR1 is LNHDA and CDR2 is SQIVND (reference sequence). This CDR3 is 16 amino acids long. The V gene lost 6 bases and the J gene lost 2 bases, with 17 bases spanning the gap. The CDR3 DNA reads TGTGCCAGTAGGGGCTCAGAAGCCATTACCTACAATGAGCAGTTCTTC. This sequence encodes CASRGSEAITYNEQFF.

The chain has TRBV10-3 and TRBJ2-2; D possibly corresponds to TRBD2 (6 bases). CDR1 ENHRY and CDR2 SYGVKD come from the germline V gene. CDR3 length equals 16 residues. Trimming took off 4 bases at V and 2 bases at J, with 14 bases between the two ends. The CDR3 region has the DNA TGTGCCATCAGTGGGAGGAGGGACTCCAACACCGGGGAGCTGTTTTTT. Amino acids: CAISGRRDSNTGELFF.

This clone was counted between two and nine times. V gene TRBV29-1 combines with J gene TRBJ2-5; TRBD2 agrees at 7 bases. The DNA end is more similar to TRBJ2-7, so the J call may be wrong. Germline V gene sequence: CDR1 SQVTM, CDR2 ANQGSEA. The CDR3 runs 13 residues. CDR3 nucleotides: TGCAGCGTTGGGCTAGCGGTGACCTACGAGCAGTACTTC. Its translation is CSVGLAVTYEQYF.

The gene calls are TRBV6-1 and TRBJ2-1; 12 bases are a match to TRBD2. The length of the CDR3 is 15 residues. The ends lost 2 bases at V and 5 bases at J; junction bases unmatched: 1. Germline lookup yields CDR1 MNHNS and CDR2 SASEGT. The CDR3 bases are TGTGCCAGCAGTGAAAGGACTAGCGGGAACAATGAGCAGTTCTTC. The encoded protein is CASSERTSGNNEQFF.

In this sample, this clone turned up once. This chain joins TRBV7-9 and TRBJ1-2; no definite D call. This CDR3 has 16 residues. With 5 bases removed from V and 4 bases from J, the gap between germline ends came to 20 bases. Germline CDR1 and CDR2: SEHNR and FQNEAQ (reference sequence). This chain's CDR3 is CASSPPLLAVGYGYTF. The CDR3 nucleotides read TGTGCCAGCAGCCCCCCCCTCTTAGCTGTTGGCTATGGCTACACCTTC.